A single T cell receptor (beta chain) is shown here with its context. Its target is unknown. The PCR had 60 Vbeta and 13 Jbeta primers. The repertoire was sequenced with immunoSEQ multiplex PCR; TCRdb's copy has only in-frame clones and lacks some. Its table lists some 200,000 clones. In germline, CDR1 is LGHNA, CDR2 YNFKEQ. The CDR3 is made up of 18 amino acids. The germline V and J ends were trimmed by 0 bases and 2 bases, with 16 bases remaining between them. This entry is derived from a study of cytomegalovirus exposure and HLA in healthy donors. Study-wide results and caveats: TCR beta chains numbering about 160 were designated cytomegalovirus-associated. Among the most significant clusters, several appeared linked to common viral pathogens in a later analysis. About 87% or about 30% of the time was how often most TCR beta V segments were productive, according to an earlier analysis.

The TCR comes from a girl aged 2 to 10 in good health and CMV-seropositive. The V gene is TRBV4-2, the J gene TRBJ2-2, with D perhaps TRBD2 (6 bases). What was sequenced was PBMCs. DNA for the CDR3: TGTGCCAGCAGCCAAGATAGCATGGGGACTGAAAACACCGGGGAGCTGTTTTTT. Residues: CASSQDSMGTENTGELFF.